This T cell receptor beta chain appears in the sequencing data of a study of blood T cell repertoires in COVID-19. Study as a whole: Collection of acute and convalescent COVID-19 samples took place in the United States, Italy and Spain. In each case, the material was cDNA or gDNA derived from T cells, B-cell-depleted T cells, or PBMCs.

Original processing notes: Amplification of reference gene primers was used by the study to estimate nucleated cell counts. Assay: immunoSEQ multiplex PCR; the TCRdb copy retains only in-frame clones and omits some. V and J calls and clone size are given by that table; D and trimming were obtained from the DNA. The top ten clones hold under 3.5% of a sample with tens of thousands of clones, about 82% of them seen once. Per the germline V gene, CDR1 is SGHTA and CDR2 is FQGNSA. Trimming at V came to 1 base and at J to 4 bases, leaving 6 bases not matched to a gene. CDR3 length: 15 amino acids. The sequence was obtained from a man in his fifties with acute or convalescent COVID-19. Material: peripheral blood. The V and J genes are TRBV7-2 and TRBJ2-7, with 8 bases fitting TRBD2. The CDR3 region is CASSLVGAGAYEQYF. DNA for the CDR3: TGTGCCAGCAGCTTAGTAGGAGCGGGGGCTTACGAGCAGTACTTC.